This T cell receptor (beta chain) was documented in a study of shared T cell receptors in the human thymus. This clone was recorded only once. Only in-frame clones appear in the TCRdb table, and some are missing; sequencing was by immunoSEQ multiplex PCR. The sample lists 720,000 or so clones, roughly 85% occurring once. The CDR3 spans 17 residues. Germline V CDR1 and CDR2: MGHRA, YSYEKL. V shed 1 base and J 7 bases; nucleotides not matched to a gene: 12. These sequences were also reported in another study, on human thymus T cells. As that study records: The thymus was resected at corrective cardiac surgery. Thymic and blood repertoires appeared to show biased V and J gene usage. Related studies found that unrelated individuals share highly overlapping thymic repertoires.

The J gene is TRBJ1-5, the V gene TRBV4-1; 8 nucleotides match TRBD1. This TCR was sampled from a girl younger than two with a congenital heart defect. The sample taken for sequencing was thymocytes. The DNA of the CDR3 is TGCGCCAGCAGCCAAGTCTTCCCAGGGGGCGCGGAGCAGCCCCAGCATTTT. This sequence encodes CASSQVFPGGAEQPQHF.